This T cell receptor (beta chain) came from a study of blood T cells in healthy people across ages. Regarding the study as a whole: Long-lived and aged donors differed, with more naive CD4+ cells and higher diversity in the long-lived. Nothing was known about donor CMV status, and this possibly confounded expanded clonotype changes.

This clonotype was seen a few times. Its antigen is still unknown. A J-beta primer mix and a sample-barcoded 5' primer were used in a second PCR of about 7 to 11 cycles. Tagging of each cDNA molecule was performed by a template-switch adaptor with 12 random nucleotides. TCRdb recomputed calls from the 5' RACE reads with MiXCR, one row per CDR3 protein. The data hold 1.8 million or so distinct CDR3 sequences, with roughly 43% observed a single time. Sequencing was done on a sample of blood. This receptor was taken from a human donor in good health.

The CDR3 region is CASRRTSGGAETDTQYF. The CDR3 region has the DNA TGCGCCAGCAGACGGACTAGCGGGGGGGCCGAGACAGATACGCAGTATTTT. The J gene is TRBJ2-3, the V gene TRBV5-1; 15 positions agree with TRBD2. The CDR3 extends over 17 amino acids. J gave up 3 bases and V 5 bases, and 7 bases lay outside the gene matches. From germline, CDR1 is SGHRS and CDR2 YFSETQ.